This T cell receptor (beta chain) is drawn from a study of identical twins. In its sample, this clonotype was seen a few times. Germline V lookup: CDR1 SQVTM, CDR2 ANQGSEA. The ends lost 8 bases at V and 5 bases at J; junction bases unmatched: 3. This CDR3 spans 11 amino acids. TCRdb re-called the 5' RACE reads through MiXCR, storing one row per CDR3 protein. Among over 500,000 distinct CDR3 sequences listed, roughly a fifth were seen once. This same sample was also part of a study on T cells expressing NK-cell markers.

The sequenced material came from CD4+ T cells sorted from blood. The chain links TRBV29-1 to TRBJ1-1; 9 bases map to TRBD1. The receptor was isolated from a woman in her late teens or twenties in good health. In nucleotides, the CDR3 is TGCAGCCCGGACAGGGGAACTGAAGCTTTCTTT. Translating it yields CSPDRGTEAFF. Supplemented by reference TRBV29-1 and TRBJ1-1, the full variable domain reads SAVISQKPSRDICQRGTSLTIQCQVDSQVTMMFWYRQQPGQSLTLIATANQGSEATYESGFVIDKFPISRPNLTFSTLTVSNMSPEDSSIYLCSPDRGTEAFFGQGTRLTVV.